This TCR beta chain comes out of a study of radiation and T cells in renal cell carcinoma. Study-level results: Sampling covered only approximately 1 g of each tumor.

This clone has only a few counts. Antigen: not known. Germline CDR1 and CDR2: MGHDK and SYGVNS. This CDR3 region has 16 residues. Trimming cost V 6 bases and J 10 bases; bases outside gene matches: 17. The treatment here: treatment-naive control, cytoreductive nephrectomy. The patient's renal cell carcinoma had clear cell pathology. Here immunoSEQ multiplex PCR was the method, and the copy in TCRdb shows in-frame clones only, minus some. The sample contains around 16,000 clones, around 58% of which appear only once. The sequencing used tumor tissue, collected from a patient whose treatment was nephrectomy without radiotherapy. This TCR was sampled from a man aged 50-60 years with renal cell carcinoma. The rearrangement joins TRBV25-1 to TRBJ2-3, with 9 positions matching TRBD2. CDR3 region: CASSAGRAGGIDAQYF. The CDR3 DNA reads TGTGCCAGCAGCGCCGGACGTGCGGGAGGGATCGATGCGCAGTATTTT.